This TCR beta chain was sequenced during a study of cytomegalovirus exposure and HLA in healthy donors. Looking at the study overall: Assignment to the Caucasian-associated ancestry cluster applied to approximately 80% of the approximately 360 genotyped donors.

Findings and caveats of the study: An observed cluster of highly shared sequence variants was recorded as a likely sequencing artifact.

Comments on this clone: What it binds is unknown.

The PCR had 60 Vbeta and 13 Jbeta primers. Method: immunoSEQ multiplex PCR; TCRdb's copy keeps in-frame clones and lacks some. Of 120,000 or so clones listed, 55% to 75% are singletons. Trimming removed 3 bases from V and 6 bases from J, with 13 bases in between. The CDR3 is 14 amino acids. Germline CDR1 MNHNS, CDR2 SASEGT. The clonotype comes from a man younger than 45 in good health and CMV-seropositive. Sequenced sample: PBMCs. This chain uses TRBV6-1 with TRBJ2-3; perhaps TRBD1 as D (5 bases). The CDR3, as DNA: TGTGCCAGCAGTGAGGCTCAGGGCATTGATACGCAGTATTTT. The encoded protein is CASSEAQGIDTQYF.